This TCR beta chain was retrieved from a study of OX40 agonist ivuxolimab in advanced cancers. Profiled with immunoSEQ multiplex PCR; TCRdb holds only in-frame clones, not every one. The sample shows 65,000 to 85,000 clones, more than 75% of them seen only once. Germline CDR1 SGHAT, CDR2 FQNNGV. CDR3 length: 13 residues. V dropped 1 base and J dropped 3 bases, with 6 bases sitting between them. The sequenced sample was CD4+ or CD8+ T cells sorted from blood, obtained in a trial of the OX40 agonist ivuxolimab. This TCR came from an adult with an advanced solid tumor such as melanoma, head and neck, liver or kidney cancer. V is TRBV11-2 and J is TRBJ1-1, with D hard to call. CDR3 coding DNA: TGTGCCAGCAGCTTAGTGGGCGACACTGAAGCTTTCTTT. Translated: CASSLVGDTEAFF. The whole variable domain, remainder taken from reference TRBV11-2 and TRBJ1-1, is EAGVAQSPRYKIIEKRQSVAFWCNPISGHATLYWYQQILGQGPKLLIQFQNNGVVDDSQLPKDRFSAERLKGVDSTLKIQPAKLEDSAVYLCASSLVGDTEAFFGQGTRLTVV.